Shown below are 20 T cell receptor beta chains from a single sample sequenced in a study of shared clonotypes between healthy human individuals. Clones were sequenced by immunoSEQ multiplex PCR, and TCRdb holds only the in-frame ones, with some missing. This table has roughly 890,000 clones, over 90% appearing once. Naive-designated CD8 cells lacked CD45RO, were positively enriched for CCR7, and omitted terminally differentiated effector memory CD45RA+ cells. Input material: naive CD8+ T cells sorted from blood. The receptor set was obtained from a man aged 25-40 years in good health.

The rearrangement links TRBV10-1 to TRBJ2-7; TRBD1 is a possible D gene (7 bases). This CDR3 is built from 20 residues. Germline V gives CDR1 WNHNN, CDR2 SYGVQD (reference sequence). V was trimmed by 3 bases and J by 1 base, leaving 28 bases between them. In DNA, the CDR3 is TGCGCCAGCAGTGATGCTAGAGACAGGGAACGGGAGAATTGGTCCTACGAGCAGTACTTC. Its protein product is CASSDARDRERENWSYEQYF.

The V and J genes are TRBV5-4 and TRBJ1-1; D gene unclear. Germline lookup yields CDR1 SGHNT and CDR2 YYREEE (reference sequence). The germline V and J ends were trimmed by 4 bases and 1 base, with 8 bases remaining between them. The CDR3 contains 13 residues. The CDR3: CASSVLENTEAFF. The CDR3 coding sequence is TGTGCCAGCAGCGTACTGGAGAACACTGAAGCTTTCTTT.

The J gene is TRBJ2-1, the V gene TRBV7-9; a possible D gene is TRBD2 (5 bases). CDR1 SEHNR and CDR2 FQNEAQ come from the germline V gene (reference sequence). This CDR3 has 17 amino acids. V was pared by 4 bases and J by 0 bases, with 16 bases between. CDR3: CASSSQRSSSSYNEQFF. CDR3 bases: TGTGCCAGCAGCTCTCAGCGGTCCTCTAGCTCCTACAATGAGCAGTTCTTC. Together with reference TRBV7-9 and TRBJ2-1, the CDR3 gives the full variable domain: DTGVSQNPRHKITKRGQNVTFRCDPISEHNRLYWYRQTLGQGPEFLTYFQNEAQLEKSRLLSDRFSAERPKGSFSTLEIQRTEQGDSAMYLCASSSQRSSSSYNEQFFGPGTRLTVL.

This rearrangement joins TRBV30 to TRBJ1-5; D is uncertain. Trimming pared 2 bases from V and 2 bases from J, leaving 4 bases between. The CDR3 totals 12 residues. Germline-derived CDR1 and CDR2 are GTSNPN and SVGIG (reference sequence). Here the CDR3 reads CAWSRGNQPQHF. The CDR3 coding sequence is TGTGCCTGGAGTAGAGGCAATCAGCCCCAGCATTTT.

The chain is built from TRBV9 and TRBJ2-7, with 8 bases matching TRBD1. V was pared by 0 bases and J by 3 bases, with 2 bases of the junction left unmatched. The germline CDR1 and CDR2 sequences are SGDLS and YYNGEE. The CDR3 sequence is 14 residues long. This CDR3 reads CASSVEGQDYEQYF. The CDR3 region has the DNA TGTGCCAGCAGCGTAGAGGGACAGGACTACGAGCAGTACTTC.

This chain connects TRBV27 to TRBJ2-7, with 7 bases identical to TRBD2. CDR1 MNHEY and CDR2 SMNVEV come from the germline V gene (reference sequence). This CDR3 has 15 amino acids. Unmatched junction bases numbered 14, after V lost 5 bases and J lost 7 bases. CDR3 residues: CASSPTSETSWEQYF. CDR3 in DNA: TGTGCCAGCAGTCCAACTAGCGAGACGTCTTGGGAGCAGTACTTC.

The V gene is TRBV6-5, the J gene TRBJ2-7; D is unclear. The CDR3 spans 12 residues. With 2 bases removed from V and 5 bases from J, the gap between germline ends came to 7 bases. Germline V CDR1 and CDR2: MNHEY, SVGAGI. CDR3: CASSYTRNEQYF. Written as DNA, the CDR3 is TGTGCCAGCAGTTACACCAGGAACGAGCAGTACTTC.

The chain has TRBV7-6 and TRBJ2-2; D is ambiguous. Germline V lookup: CDR1 SGHVS, CDR2 FNYEAQ. The CDR3 loop spans 11 amino acids. Trimming left V 1 base short and J 10 bases short, with 4 bases between. The CDR3 sequence: CASSLGEELFF. In DNA form, the CDR3 reads TGTGCCAGCAGCTTAGGAGAGGAGCTGTTTTTT.

The gene calls are TRBV9 and TRBJ1-2; no definite D call. V was pared by 0 bases and J by 4 bases, with 16 bases between. Germline V gene sequence: CDR1 SGDLS, CDR2 YYNGEE. The CDR3 is 16 amino acids. CDR3 loop: CASSVGESILIYGYTF. CDR3 nucleotides: TGTGCCAGCAGCGTAGGCGAGAGCATTTTAATCTATGGCTACACCTTC.

The gene calls are TRBV15 and TRBJ1-1; no definite D call. Trimming took off 1 base at V and 1 base at J, with 7 bases between the two ends. This CDR3 comprises 14 residues. The germline CDR1 and CDR2 sequences are LNHNV and YYDKDF (reference sequence). CDR3 nucleotides: TGTGCCACCAGCAGAGGACGTACGAACACTGAAGCTTTCTTT. It yields the protein CATSRGRTNTEAFF.

The rearrangement joins TRBV7-9 to TRBJ2-5; 7 bases match TRBD2. Per germline, CDR1 SEHNR and CDR2 FQNEAQ (reference sequence). CDR3 length: 14 residues. V dropped 1 base and J dropped 5; count of bases not matched to a gene: 4. The CDR3 region has the DNA TGTGCCAGCAGCTTAGTCGGGGGAGGGGAGACCCAGTACTTC. Amino acids: CASSLVGGGETQYF. Drawing the rest from reference TRBV7-9 and TRBJ2-5, the complete variable domain is DTGVSQNPRHKITKRGQNVTFRCDPISEHNRLYWYRQTLGQGPEFLTYFQNEAQLEKSRLLSDRFSAERPKGSFSTLEIQRTEQGDSAMYLCASSLVGGGETQYFGPGTRLLVL.

The chain carries TRBV28 and TRBJ2-1, with D unresolved. This CDR3 contains 17 residues. Germline-derived CDR1 and CDR2 are MDHEN and SYDVKM. V was pared by 6 bases and J by 1 base, with 19 bases between. CDR3 sequence (DNA): TGTGCCAGCAGCGGGTTTGATGCACTCTCATCCTACAATGAGCAGTTCTTC. Translated, it gives CASSGFDALSSYNEQFF.

V gene TRBV27 combines with J gene TRBJ2-3, with 10 positions matching TRBD2. CDR3 length: 15 amino acids. In germline, CDR1 is MNHEY, CDR2 SMNVEV (reference sequence). V was pared by 8 bases and J by 0 bases, with 5 bases of the junction left unmatched. The CDR3 here is CASFRTSGSTDTQYF. CDR3 nucleotides: TGTGCCAGCTTTAGGACTAGCGGTAGCACAGATACGCAGTATTTT.

The chain combines TRBV27 with TRBJ2-5; 7 bases line up with TRBD2. The CDR3 covers 14 residues. Germline V CDR1 and CDR2: MNHEY, SMNVEV (reference sequence). J gave up 3 bases and V 3 bases, and 4 bases lay outside the gene matches. CDR3 coding DNA: TGTGCCAGCAGTTTTATTGGGGGGGAAGAGACCCAGTACTTC. Translation gives CASSFIGGEETQYF.

The rearrangement links TRBV6-1 to TRBJ1-3; possibly TRBD1 for D (5 bases). This CDR3 has 13 residues. The ends were cut back, 7 bases at V and 8 bases at J, with 15 bases in the middle. Germline CDR1 and CDR2: MNHNS and SASEGT. The CDR3 coding sequence is TGTGCCAGCATCAGGGTACCGGTTGACACCATATATTTT. Translating it yields CASIRVPVDTIYF.

V gene TRBV7-9 combines with J gene TRBJ2-1; no reliable D call. Germline CDR1 SEHNR, CDR2 FQNEAQ (reference sequence). This CDR3 spans 12 amino acids. Trimming took 0 bases from V and 14 from J, leaving 11 bases between them. CDR3 amino acids: CASSLATGNKFF. CDR3 nucleotides: TGTGCCAGCAGCTTAGCTACTGGGAATAAGTTCTTC.

CDR3 nucleotides: TGTGCCAGCAGCTCAGGGGGGACAGGGAACACCGGGGAGCTGTTTTTT. It specifies CASSSGGTGNTGELFF. This chain connects TRBV9 to TRBJ2-2; 8 bases align to TRBD1. Germline CDR1 is SGDLS and CDR2 is YYNGEE. This CDR3 region has 16 residues. Losses at the gene ends were 4 bases for V and 1 base for J; bases not matched to a gene: 6.

The genes are TRBV5-1 and TRBJ1-4; a possible D gene is TRBD1 (6 bases). The CDR3 is 15 residues long. Between the trimmed V and J ends, which lost 2 bases and 8 bases, there was a span of 16 bases. Germline CDR1 and CDR2: SGHRS and YFSETQ. As DNA, the CDR3 is TGCGCCAGCAGCTTATTAAGGGGGGTACCAGAAAAACTGTTTTTT. This gives the protein CASSLLRGVPEKLFF.

The V and J genes are TRBV4-1 and TRBJ2-1, with D tentatively TRBD2 (5 bases). The CDR3 sequence is 14 residues long. The V gene's germline CDR1 is MGHRA and CDR2 YSYEKL. With 0 bases removed from V and 15 bases from J, the gap between germline ends came to 18 bases. CDR3 amino acids: CASSQDFVTKITFF. The CDR3 DNA reads TGCGCCAGCAGCCAAGATTTTGTGACTAAGATTACGTTCTTC.

This sequence joins TRBV29-1 and TRBJ2-3; 10 bases map to TRBD1. The CDR3 extends over 16 amino acids. The ends lost 5 bases at V and 1 base at J; junction bases unmatched: 9. CDR1 and CDR2 from the germline V gene are SQVTM and ANQGSEA. Written as DNA, the CDR3 is TGCAGCGTTTGGGGAACCGGGACAGGGGGCACAGATACGCAGTATTTT. It is translated as CSVWGTGTGGTDTQYF.